The rows below give T cell receptor beta chains drawn from one sample of a study of blood T cells in healthy people across ages. TCRdb re-called the 5' RACE reads with MiXCR, one entry per CDR3 protein. The profile covers about 1.6 million distinct CDR3 sequences, with almost 35% appearing a single time and approximately 10% taken by the ten largest. The sequencing sample was made of blood. The receptor source for this set is a young woman in good health. Each CDR3 is given with its conserved first and last residue. The D gene is left open where the match is weak. The size of a clone is reported for some rows only, either as once, few or many, or as a class for expanded clones.

D: .; J: TRBJ2-3; size: .; V: TRBV18; length: 15; DNA: TGTACCAGCTCACCACTAGCTGCTAGCACAGATACGCAGTATTTT; CDR3: CTSSPLAASTDTQYF
D: .; J: TRBJ2-1; size: .; V: TRBV10-3; length: 13; DNA: TGTGCCATCAGAGGGGATCTCTACAATGAGCGGTTCTTC; CDR3: CAIRGDLYNERFF
D: .; J: TRBJ1-1; size: few; V: TRBV5-1; length: 14; DNA: TGCGCCAGCAGCTTTGACACGATGAACACTGAAGCTTTCTTT; CDR3: CASSFDTMNTEAFF
D: .; J: TRBJ2-3; size: .; V: TRBV7-9; length: 14; DNA: TGTGCCAGCAGCTTTCCCGCCAACACGGATACGCAGTATTTT; CDR3: CASSFPANTDTQYF
D: TRBD2; J: TRBJ2-3; size: few; V: TRBV5-1; length: 17; DNA: TGCGCCAGCAGCTTGAAAGCGGGGGCACTAAGCACAGATACGCAGTATTTT; CDR3: CASSLKAGALSTDTQYF
D: .; J: TRBJ2-3; size: few; V: TRBV20-1; length: 14; DNA: TGCAGTGCAAAGACGGTGGGAACCACAGATACGCAGTATTTT; CDR3: CSAKTVGTTDTQYF
D: .; J: TRBJ2-3; size: many; V: TRBV29-1; length: 12; DNA: TGCAGTGCTAGTACAGGGACAGATACGCAGTATTTT; CDR3: CSASTGTDTQYF
D: TRBD2; J: TRBJ2-2; size: few; V: TRBV20-1; length: 14; DNA: TGCAGTGCAAGTAGCGGGAGAAGGACCGGGGAGCTGTTTTTT; CDR3: CSASSGRRTGELFF
D: .; J: TRBJ2-7; size: few; V: TRBV20-1; length: 13; DNA: TGCAGTGCCGGGACTCCGAGCTCCTACGAGCAGTACTTC; CDR3: CSAGTPSSYEQYF
D: TRBD2; J: TRBJ2-5; size: few; V: TRBV3-1; length: 15; DNA: TGTGCCAGCAGCCAAATGGGACTAGCGGAAGAGACCCAGTACTTC; CDR3: CASSQMGLAEETQYF
D: TRBD2; J: TRBJ2-5; size: .; V: TRBV27; length: 15; DNA: TGTGCCAGCGGCACGGGGCGGGGGACTCAAGAGACCCAGTACTTC; CDR3: CASGTGRGTQETQYF
D: TRBD1; J: TRBJ1-2; size: few; V: TRBV5-1; length: 17; DNA: TGCGCCAGCAGCCCCGTGCAAGGACAGGTTTCTAACTATGGCTACACCTTC; CDR3: CASSPVQGQVSNYGYTF
D: TRBD2; J: TRBJ2-1; size: many; V: TRBV12-3/TRBV12-4; length: 15; DNA: TGTGCCAGCAGCGAGACTAGCGGGGATCAGAATGAGCAGTTCTTC; CDR3: CASSETSGDQNEQFF
D: .; J: TRBJ2-1; size: .; V: TRBV5-1; length: 14; DNA: TGCGCCAGCGCACTCGGGGCTTCGTACAATGAGCAGTTCTTC; CDR3: CASALGASYNEQFF
D: .; J: TRBJ2-3; size: few; V: TRBV20-1; length: 15; DNA: TGCAGTGCTCGGTGGCGAACGATCAGCACAGATACGCAGTATTTT; CDR3: CSARWRTISTDTQYF
D: .; J: TRBJ2-1; size: .; V: TRBV5-1; length: 15; DNA: TGCGCCAGCAGTTCCGGGACGGGGGGCTTTGATGAGCAGTTCTTC; CDR3: CASSSGTGGFDEQFF
D: .; J: TRBJ2-7; size: .; V: TRBV6-2/TRBV6-3; length: 15; DNA: TGTGCCAGCAGCCTAGAGAGGGATTTTACCTACGAGCAGTACTTC; CDR3: CASSLERDFTYEQYF
D: .; J: TRBJ2-2; size: .; V: TRBV15; length: 14; DNA: TGTGCCACCTCCGGGGCCCTGAACACCGGGGAGCCGTTTTTT; CDR3: CATSGALNTGEPFF
D: TRBD2; J: TRBJ2-3; size: many; V: TRBV6-5; length: 15; DNA: TGTGCCAGCAGTTACGGGGGACTAGCTGCAGATACGCAGTATTTT; CDR3: CASSYGGLAADTQYF
D: .; J: TRBJ1-6; size: few; V: TRBV29-1; length: 15; DNA: TGCAGCGTTGAAGATAGGTGGGGAATTAATTCACCCCTCCACTTT; CDR3: CSVEDRWGINSPLHF
D: .; J: TRBJ2-5; size: .; V: TRBV11-1; length: 13; DNA: TGTGCCAGCAGCTTCCTAGACCAAGAGACCCAGTACTTC; CDR3: CASSFLDQETQYF
D: TRBD1; J: TRBJ1-4; size: many; V: TRBV29-1; length: 14; DNA: TGCAGCGTTGAAGGAAGCGACGCAGGGGGAAAACTGTTTTTT; CDR3: CSVEGSDAGGKLFF
D: TRBD2; J: TRBJ2-5; size: .; V: TRBV7-6; length: 17; DNA: TGTGCCAGCAGCCCAAGGACTAGCGCGAACCTGGGGGAGACCCAGTACTTC; CDR3: CASSPRTSANLGETQYF